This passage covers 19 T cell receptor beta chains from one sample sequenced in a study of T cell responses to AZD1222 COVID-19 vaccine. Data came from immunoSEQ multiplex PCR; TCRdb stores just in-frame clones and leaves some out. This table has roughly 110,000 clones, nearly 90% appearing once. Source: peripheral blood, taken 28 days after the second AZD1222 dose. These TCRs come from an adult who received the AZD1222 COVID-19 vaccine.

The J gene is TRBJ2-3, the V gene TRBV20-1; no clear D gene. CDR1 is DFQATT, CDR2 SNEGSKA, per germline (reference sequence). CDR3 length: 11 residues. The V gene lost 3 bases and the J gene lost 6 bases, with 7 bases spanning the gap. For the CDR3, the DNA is TGCAGTGCTAGTAATGAGGATACGCAGTATTTT. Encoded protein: CSASNEDTQYF.

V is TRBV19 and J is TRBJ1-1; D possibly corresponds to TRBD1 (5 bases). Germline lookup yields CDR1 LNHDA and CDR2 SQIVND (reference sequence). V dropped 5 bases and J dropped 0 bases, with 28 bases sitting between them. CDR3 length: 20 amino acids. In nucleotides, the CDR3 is TGTGCCAGTAGTCCCCCGGCCCCCGGGACTAGAATCTATATGAACACTGAAGCTTTCTTT. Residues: CASSPPAPGTRIYMNTEAFF.

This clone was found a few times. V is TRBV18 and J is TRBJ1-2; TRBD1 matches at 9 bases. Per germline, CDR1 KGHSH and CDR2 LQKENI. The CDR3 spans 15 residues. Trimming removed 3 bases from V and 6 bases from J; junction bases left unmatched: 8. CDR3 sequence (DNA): TGTGCCAGCTCACCGTCCGGGACAGGGTTAAATGGCTACACCTTC. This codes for CASSPSGTGLNGYTF. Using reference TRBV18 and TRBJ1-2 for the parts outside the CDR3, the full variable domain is NAGVMQNPRHLVRRRGQEARLRCSPMKGHSHVYWYRQLPEEGLKFMVYLQKENIIDESGMPKERFSAEFPKEGPSILRIQQVVRGDSAAYFCASSPSGTGLNGYTFGSGTRLTVV.

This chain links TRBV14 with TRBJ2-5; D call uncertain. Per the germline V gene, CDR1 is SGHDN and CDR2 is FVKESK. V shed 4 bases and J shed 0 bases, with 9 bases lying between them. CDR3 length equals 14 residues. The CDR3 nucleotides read TGTGCCAGCAGCCCCCCCGGGTACCAAGAGACCCAGTACTTC. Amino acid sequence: CASSPPGYQETQYF.

CDR3 bases: TGCAGTGCTAGAGCAGGGTATGGCTACACCTTC. It translates to CSARAGYGYTF. The chain joins TRBV20-1 to TRBJ1-2; possibly TRBD1 for D (5 bases). With 1 base removed from V and 5 bases from J, the gap between germline ends came to 5 bases. This CDR3 has 11 amino acids. Germline CDR1 and CDR2: DFQATT and SNEGSKA (reference sequence).

CDR3: CASSLSVTATGAFF. The CDR3 coding sequence is TGTGCCAGCAGTTTATCGGTGACAGCCACCGGGGCTTTCTTT. The gene calls are TRBV27 and TRBJ1-1, with D tentatively TRBD1 (5 bases). The CDR3 is 14 amino acids. Germline lookup yields CDR1 MNHEY and CDR2 SMNVEV (reference sequence). V shed 0 bases and J shed 11 bases, with 16 bases lying between them.

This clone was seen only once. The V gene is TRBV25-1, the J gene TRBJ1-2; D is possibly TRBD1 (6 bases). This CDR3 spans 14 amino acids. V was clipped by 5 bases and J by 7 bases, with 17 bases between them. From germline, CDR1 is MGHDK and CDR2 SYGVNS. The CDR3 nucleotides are TGTGCCAGCAGTATACAGACAGGAGGGGTTGGCTACACCTTC. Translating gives CASSIQTGGVGYTF.

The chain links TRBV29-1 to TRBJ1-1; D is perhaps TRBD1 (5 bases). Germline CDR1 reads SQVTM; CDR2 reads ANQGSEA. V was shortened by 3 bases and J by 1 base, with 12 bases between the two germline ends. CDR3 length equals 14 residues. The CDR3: CSVDPLRGNTEAFF. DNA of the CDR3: TGCAGCGTTGATCCGCTAAGGGGGAACACTGAAGCTTTCTTT.

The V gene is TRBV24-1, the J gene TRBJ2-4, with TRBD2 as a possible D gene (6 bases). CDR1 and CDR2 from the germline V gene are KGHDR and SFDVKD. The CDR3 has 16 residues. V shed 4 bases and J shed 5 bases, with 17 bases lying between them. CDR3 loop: CATSDPSSGPQNIQYF. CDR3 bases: TGTGCCACCAGTGACCCTTCAAGCGGGCCCCAAAACATTCAGTACTTC.

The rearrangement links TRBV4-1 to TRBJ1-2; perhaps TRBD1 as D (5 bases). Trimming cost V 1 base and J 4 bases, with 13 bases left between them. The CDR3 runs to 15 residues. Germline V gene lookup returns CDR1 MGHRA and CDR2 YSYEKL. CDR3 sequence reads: CASSQVQGSIYGYTF. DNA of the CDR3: TGCGCCAGCAGCCAAGTTCAGGGATCAATCTATGGCTACACCTTC.

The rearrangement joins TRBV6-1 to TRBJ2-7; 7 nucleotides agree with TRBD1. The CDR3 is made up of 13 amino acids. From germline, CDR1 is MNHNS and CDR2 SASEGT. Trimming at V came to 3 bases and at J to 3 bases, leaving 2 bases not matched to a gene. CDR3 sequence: CASSETGIYEQYF. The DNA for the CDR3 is TGTGCCAGCAGTGAGACAGGGATCTACGAGCAGTACTTC.

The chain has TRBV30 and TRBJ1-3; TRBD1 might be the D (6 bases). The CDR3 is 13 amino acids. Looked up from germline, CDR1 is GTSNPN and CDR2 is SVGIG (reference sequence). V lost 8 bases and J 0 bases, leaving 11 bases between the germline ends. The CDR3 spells CAASTGSGNTIYF. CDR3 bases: TGTGCCGCCTCGACAGGCTCTGGAAACACCATATATTTT.

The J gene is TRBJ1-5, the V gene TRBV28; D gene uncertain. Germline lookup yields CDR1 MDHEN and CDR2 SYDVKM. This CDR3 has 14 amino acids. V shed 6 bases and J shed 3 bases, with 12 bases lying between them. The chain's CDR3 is CASRDTKFNQPQHF. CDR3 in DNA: TGTGCCAGCAGGGATACAAAATTCAATCAGCCCCAGCATTTT.

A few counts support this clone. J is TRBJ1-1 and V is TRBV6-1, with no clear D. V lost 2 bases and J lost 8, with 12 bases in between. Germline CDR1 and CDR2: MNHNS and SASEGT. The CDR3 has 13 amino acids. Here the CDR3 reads CASSESGVREAFF. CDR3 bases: TGTGCCAGCAGTGAATCTGGGGTAAGGGAAGCTTTCTTT.

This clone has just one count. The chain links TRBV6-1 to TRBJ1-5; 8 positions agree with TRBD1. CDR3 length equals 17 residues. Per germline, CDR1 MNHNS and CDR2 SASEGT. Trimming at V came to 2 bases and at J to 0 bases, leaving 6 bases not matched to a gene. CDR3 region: CASSERPDRASNQPQHF. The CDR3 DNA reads TGTGCCAGCAGTGAACGCCCGGACAGGGCTAGCAATCAGCCCCAGCATTTT.

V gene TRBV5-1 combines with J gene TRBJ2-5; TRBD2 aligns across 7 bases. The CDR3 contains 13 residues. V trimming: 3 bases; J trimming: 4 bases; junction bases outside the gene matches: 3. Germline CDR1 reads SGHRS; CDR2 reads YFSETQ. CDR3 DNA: TGCGCCAGCAGCTCCTCGGGGGGAGAGACCCAGTACTTC. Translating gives CASSSSGGETQYF.

The CDR3 is CASSQSGGDQPQHF. The CDR3 bases are TGTGCCAGCAGCCAATCAGGGGGCGATCAGCCCCAGCATTTT. The chain joins TRBV3-1 (or the pseudogene TRBV3-2) to TRBJ1-5, with 8 bases matching TRBD1. CDR3 length: 14 residues. V was clipped by 2 bases and J by 5 bases; unmatched bases: 2. CDR1 LGHDT and CDR2 YNNKEL come from the germline V gene (reference sequence).

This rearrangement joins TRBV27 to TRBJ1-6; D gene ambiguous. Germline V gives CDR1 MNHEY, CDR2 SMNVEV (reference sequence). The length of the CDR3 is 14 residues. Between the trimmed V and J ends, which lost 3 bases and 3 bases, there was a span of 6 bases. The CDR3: CASSLGNYNSPLHF. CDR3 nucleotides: TGTGCCAGCAGTTTGGGCAACTATAATTCACCCCTCCACTTT.

The CDR3 sequence is CASGFLPTRGERVKETQYF. CDR3 coding DNA: TGTGCTAGTGGTTTCCTCCCTACCCGTGGGGAGCGGGTGAAAGAGACCCAGTACTTC. The chain links TRBV12-5 to TRBJ2-5; perhaps TRBD2 as D (6 bases). The CDR3 covers 19 residues. V gave up 3 bases and J gave up 3 bases, with 26 bases separating them. CDR1 is LGHNT, CDR2 FRNRAP, per germline. The entire variable domain, with the rest obtained from reference TRBV12-5 and TRBJ2-5, is as follows: DARVTQTPRHKVTEMGQEVTMRCQPILGHNTVFWYRQTMMQGLELLAYFRNRAPLDDSGMPKDRFSAEMPDATLATLKIQPSEPRDSAVYFCASGFLPTRGERVKETQYFGPGTRLLVL.